A selection of T cell receptor beta chains follows, all from one sample in a study of molecular identifiers for immune sequencing clone quantification. Each CDR3 protein gets one entry after TCRdb re-called the PCR reads with MiXCR. The sample yields 50,000 to 65,000 distinct CDR3 sequences, 25% seen once. Sequencing was performed on naive CD8+ T cells from blood, with Jurkat cell RNA spiked in. The receptors originated from a human donor in good health. Some libraries in this study had Jurkat cell RNA spiked in. Both conserved end residues are part of each CDR3. A D gene is named only where the DNA matches it firmly. The size entry is marked missing in some rows and otherwise reads once, few, many or a size class.

TRBV6-2/TRBV6-3,15,TRBJ2-1,.,.,CASSSHVGTWNEQFF,TGTGCCAGCAGTTCGCATGTGGGCACGTGGAATGAGCAGTTCTTC
TRBV12-3/TRBV12-4,13,TRBJ2-2,many,.,CASREQGPGELFF,TGTGCCAGCAGGGAACAGGGTCCCGGGGAGCTGTTTTTT
TRBV7-9,15,TRBJ1-5,many,.,CASSLEGSSNQPQHF,TGTGCCAGCAGCTTAGAGGGTAGTAGCAATCAGCCCCAGCATTTT
TRBV19,12,TRBJ1-1,.,.,CASGIGQTEAFF,TGTGCCAGTGGTATAGGTCAGACTGAAGCTTTCTTT
TRBV30,12,TRBJ1-1,many,.,CAWSVTTTEAFF,TGTGCCTGGAGTGTAACAACCACTGAAGCTTTCTTT
TRBV28,15,TRBJ2-1,many,.,CASSSSGGPSNEQFF,TGTGCCAGCAGTTCGTCCGGTGGCCCAAGCAATGAGCAGTTCTTC
TRBV5-1,16,TRBJ2-1,many,.,CASSLGSPSSYNEQFF,TGCGCCAGCAGCTTGGGGTCCCCTAGCTCCTACAATGAGCAGTTCTTC
TRBV11-2,14,TRBJ2-3,.,.,CASSLVSAPDTQYF,TGTGCCAGCAGCCTAGTTTCTGCCCCAGATACGCAGTATTTT
TRBV7-6,15,TRBJ2-3,many,.,CASSLPRDARDTQYF,TGTGCCAGCAGCTTGCCCCGGGACGCCCGTGATACGCAGTATTTT
TRBV2,13,TRBJ2-3,many,.,CASSGAGPDTQYF,TGTGCCAGCAGTGGGGCTGGGCCAGATACGCAGTATTTT
TRBV27,15,TRBJ2-3,many,.,CASSPPADAQGVQYF,TGTGCCAGCAGTCCTCCAGCCGATGCCCAGGGTGTGCAGTATTTT
TRBV27,16,TRBJ2-3,many,TRBD2,CASSLTLAGTTDTQYF,TGTGCCAGCAGTTTAACATTAGCGGGGACGACAGATACGCAGTATTTT
TRBV20-1,16,TRBJ2-1,.,.,CSARSSPGGTYNEQFF,TGCAGTGCTAGATCAAGCCCGGGCGGGACTTACAATGAGCAGTTCTTC
TRBV27,17,TRBJ1-5,.,TRBD1,CTSSPLSRDRVQQPQHF,TGTACCAGCAGTCCACTATCCCGGGACAGGGTTCAACAGCCCCAGCATTTT
TRBV6-1,14,TRBJ2-7,many,.,CASSESGVTYEQYF,TGTGCCAGCAGTGAAAGTGGGGTCACCTACGAGCAGTACTTC
TRBV5-6,16,TRBJ2-7,many,TRBD1,CASSLEGQGIPYEQYF,TGTGCCAGCAGCTTGGAGGGACAGGGCATCCCCTACGAGCAGTACTTC
TRBV7-8,13,TRBJ2-5,many,.,CASAIPGEETQYF,TGTGCCAGCGCAATACCAGGGGAGGAGACCCAGTACTTC
TRBV4-3,14,TRBJ2-7,few,.,CASSQAREAYEQYF,TGCGCCAGCAGCCAAGCCAGAGAAGCCTACGAGCAGTACTTC
TRBV2,18,TRBJ1-5,many,TRBD1,CASSNPGTGGYSNQPQHF,TGTGCCAGCAGTAACCCCGGGACAGGGGGCTATAGCAATCAGCCCCAGCATTTT
TRBV6-5,16,TRBJ2-2,many,TRBD2,CASNKGLATNTGELFF,TGTGCCAGCAACAAAGGACTAGCGACGAACACCGGGGAGCTGTTTTTT
TRBV6-2/TRBV6-3,15,TRBJ2-5,many,.,CASSYASGGLETQYF,TGTGCCAGCAGTTACGCTTCTGGGGGTCTAGAGACCCAGTACTTC
TRBV10-3,14,TRBJ2-7,many,.,CAISESGRPYEQYF,TGTGCCATCAGTGAGTCGGGCAGACCCTACGAGCAGTACTTC
TRBV7-9,14,TRBJ2-7,many,.,CASSPERITYEQYF,TGTGCCAGCAGCCCCGAGCGGATAACCTACGAGCAGTACTTC